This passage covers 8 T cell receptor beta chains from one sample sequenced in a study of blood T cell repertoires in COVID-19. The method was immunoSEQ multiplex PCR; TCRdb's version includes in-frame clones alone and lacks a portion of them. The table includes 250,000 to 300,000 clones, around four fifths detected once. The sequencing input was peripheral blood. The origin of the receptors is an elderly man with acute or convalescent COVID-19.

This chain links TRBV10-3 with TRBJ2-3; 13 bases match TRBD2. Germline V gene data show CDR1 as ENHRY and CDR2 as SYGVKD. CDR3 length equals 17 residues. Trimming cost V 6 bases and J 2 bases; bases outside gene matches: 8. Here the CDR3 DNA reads TGTGCCATCAGGGACCGACTAGCGGGAGGCAACACAGATACGCAGTATTTT. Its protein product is CAIRDRLAGGNTDTQYF.

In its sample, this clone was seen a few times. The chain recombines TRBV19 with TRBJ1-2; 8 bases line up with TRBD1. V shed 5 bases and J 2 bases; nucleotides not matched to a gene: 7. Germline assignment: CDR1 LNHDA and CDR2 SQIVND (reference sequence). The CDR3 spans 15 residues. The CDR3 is CASSRPDRVNYGYTF. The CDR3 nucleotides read TGTGCCAGTAGTCGCCCGGACAGGGTAAACTATGGCTACACCTTC.

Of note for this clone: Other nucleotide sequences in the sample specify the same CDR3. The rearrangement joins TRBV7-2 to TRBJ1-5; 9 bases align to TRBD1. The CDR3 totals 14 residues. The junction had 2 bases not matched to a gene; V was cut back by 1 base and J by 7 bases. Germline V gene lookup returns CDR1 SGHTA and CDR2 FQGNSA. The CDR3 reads CASSLGQGGQPQHF. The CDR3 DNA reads TGTGCCAGCAGCTTAGGACAGGGGGGGCAGCCCCAGCATTTT.

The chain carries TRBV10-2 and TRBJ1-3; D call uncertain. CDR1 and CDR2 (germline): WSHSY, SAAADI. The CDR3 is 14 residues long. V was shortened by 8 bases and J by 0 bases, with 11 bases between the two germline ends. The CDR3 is CASSRRSSGNTIYF. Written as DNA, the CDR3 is TGCGCCAGCTCTCGGAGAAGCTCTGGAAACACCATATATTTT.

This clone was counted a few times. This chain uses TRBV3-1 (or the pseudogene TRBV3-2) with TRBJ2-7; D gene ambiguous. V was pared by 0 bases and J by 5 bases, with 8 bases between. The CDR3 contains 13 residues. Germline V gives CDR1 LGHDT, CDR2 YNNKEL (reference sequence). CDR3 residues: CASSQDGGNEQYF. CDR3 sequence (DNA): TGTGCCAGCAGCCAAGATGGTGGCAACGAGCAGTACTTC.

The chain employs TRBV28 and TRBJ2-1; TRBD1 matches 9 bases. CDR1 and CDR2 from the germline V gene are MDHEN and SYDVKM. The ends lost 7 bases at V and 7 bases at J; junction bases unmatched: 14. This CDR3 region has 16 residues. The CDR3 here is CASIPTRDRVQNEQFF. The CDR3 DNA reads TGTGCCAGCATCCCAACTAGGGACAGGGTCCAGAATGAGCAGTTCTTC.

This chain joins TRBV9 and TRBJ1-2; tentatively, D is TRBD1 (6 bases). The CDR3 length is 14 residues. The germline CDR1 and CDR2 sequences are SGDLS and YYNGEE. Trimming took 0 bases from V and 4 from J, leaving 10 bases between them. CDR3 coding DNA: TGTGCCAGCAGCGTAGGAGGGACAACCTATGGCTACACCTTC. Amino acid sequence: CASSVGGTTYGYTF.

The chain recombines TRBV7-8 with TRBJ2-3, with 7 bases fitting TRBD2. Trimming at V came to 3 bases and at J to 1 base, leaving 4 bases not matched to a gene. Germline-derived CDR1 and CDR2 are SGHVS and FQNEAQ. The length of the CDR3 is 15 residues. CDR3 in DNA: TGTGCCAGCAGCTTGCGGGAGTTGGGCACAGATACGCAGTATTTT. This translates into CASSLRELGTDTQYF.